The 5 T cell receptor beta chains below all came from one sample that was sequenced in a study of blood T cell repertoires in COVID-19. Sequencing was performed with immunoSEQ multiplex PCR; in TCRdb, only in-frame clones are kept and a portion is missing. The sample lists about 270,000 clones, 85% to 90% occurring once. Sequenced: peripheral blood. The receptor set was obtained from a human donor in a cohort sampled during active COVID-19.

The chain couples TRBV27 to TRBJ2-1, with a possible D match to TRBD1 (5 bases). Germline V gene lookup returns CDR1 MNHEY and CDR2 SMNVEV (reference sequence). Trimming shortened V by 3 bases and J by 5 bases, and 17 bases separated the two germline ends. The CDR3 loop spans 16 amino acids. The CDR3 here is CASSFPGHRTHNEQFF. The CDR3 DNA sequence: TGTGCCAGCAGTTTCCCCGGACACCGTACCCACAATGAGCAGTTCTTC.

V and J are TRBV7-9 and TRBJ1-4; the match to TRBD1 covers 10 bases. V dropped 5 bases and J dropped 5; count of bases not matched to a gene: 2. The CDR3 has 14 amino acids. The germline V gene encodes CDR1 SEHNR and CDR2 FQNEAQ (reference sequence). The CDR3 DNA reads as TGTGCCAGCAGCCGGGGACAGGGGAATGAAAAACTGTTTTTT. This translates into CASSRGQGNEKLFF.

The CDR3 nucleotides are TGTGCCAGCAGCTTAGACAGGGGGCCTTACAATGAGCAGTTCTTC. It yields the protein CASSLDRGPYNEQFF. The rearrangement links TRBV6-5 to TRBJ2-1, with 10 bases fitting TRBD1. In germline, CDR1 is MNHEY, CDR2 SVGAGI. The CDR3 runs to 15 residues. The ends lost 6 bases at V and 4 bases at J; junction bases unmatched: 6.

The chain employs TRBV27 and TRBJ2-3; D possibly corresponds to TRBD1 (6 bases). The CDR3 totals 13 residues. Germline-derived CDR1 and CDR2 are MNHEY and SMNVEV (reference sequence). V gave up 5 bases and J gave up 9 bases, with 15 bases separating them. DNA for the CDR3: TGTGCCAGCAGTCCCCAGGGGTCTCCGACGCAGTATTTT. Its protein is CASSPQGSPTQYF.

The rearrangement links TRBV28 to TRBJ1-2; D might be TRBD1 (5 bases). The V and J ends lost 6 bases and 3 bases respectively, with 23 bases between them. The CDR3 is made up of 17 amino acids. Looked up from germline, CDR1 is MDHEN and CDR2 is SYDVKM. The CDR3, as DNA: TGTGCCAGCAGCCATAGGGGCCCAGGCCAAGGGGACTATGGCTACACCTTC. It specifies CASSHRGPGQGDYGYTF.